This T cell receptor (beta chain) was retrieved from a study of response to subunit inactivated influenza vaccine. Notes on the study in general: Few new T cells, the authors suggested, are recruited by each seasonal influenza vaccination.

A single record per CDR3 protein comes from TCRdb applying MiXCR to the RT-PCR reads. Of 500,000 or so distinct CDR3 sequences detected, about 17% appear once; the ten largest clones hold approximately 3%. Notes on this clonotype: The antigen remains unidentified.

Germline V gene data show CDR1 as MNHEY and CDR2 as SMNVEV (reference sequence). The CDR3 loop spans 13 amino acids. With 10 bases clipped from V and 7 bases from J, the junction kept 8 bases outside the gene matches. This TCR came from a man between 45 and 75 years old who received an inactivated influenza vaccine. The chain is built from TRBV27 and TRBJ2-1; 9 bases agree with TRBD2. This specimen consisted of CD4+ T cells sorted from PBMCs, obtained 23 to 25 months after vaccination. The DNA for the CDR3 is TGTGCCACACGGCGGGGGGGGGCGAATGAGCAGTTCTTC. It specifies CATRRGGANEQFF.